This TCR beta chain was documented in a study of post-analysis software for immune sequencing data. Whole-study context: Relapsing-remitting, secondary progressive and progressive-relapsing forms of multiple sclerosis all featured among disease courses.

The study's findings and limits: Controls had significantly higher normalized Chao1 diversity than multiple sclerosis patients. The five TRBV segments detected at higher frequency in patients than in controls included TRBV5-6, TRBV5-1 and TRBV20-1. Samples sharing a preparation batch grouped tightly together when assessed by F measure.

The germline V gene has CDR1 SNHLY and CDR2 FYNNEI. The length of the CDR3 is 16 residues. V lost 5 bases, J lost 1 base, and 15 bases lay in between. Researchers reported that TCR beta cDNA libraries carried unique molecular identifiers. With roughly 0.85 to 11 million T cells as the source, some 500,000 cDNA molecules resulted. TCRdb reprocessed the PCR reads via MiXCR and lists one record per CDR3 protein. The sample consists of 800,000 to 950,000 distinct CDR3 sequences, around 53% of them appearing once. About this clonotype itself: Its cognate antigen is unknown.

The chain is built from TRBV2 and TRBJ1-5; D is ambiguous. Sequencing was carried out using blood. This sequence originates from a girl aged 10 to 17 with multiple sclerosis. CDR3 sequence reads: CASSNFGPLSNQPQHF. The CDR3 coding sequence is TGTGCCAGCAGTAACTTCGGGCCGTTGAGCAATCAGCCCCAGCATTTT.